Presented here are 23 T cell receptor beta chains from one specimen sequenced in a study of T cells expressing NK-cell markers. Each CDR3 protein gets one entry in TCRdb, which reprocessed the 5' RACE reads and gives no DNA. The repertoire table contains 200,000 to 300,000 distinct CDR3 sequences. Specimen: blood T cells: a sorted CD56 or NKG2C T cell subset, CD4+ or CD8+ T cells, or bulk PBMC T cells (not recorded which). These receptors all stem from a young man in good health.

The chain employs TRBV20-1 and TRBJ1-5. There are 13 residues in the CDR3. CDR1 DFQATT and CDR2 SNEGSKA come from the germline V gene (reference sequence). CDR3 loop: CSARELGRQPQHF.

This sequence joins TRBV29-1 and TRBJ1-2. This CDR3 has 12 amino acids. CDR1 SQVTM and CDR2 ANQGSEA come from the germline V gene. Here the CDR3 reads CSVITFDYGYTF.

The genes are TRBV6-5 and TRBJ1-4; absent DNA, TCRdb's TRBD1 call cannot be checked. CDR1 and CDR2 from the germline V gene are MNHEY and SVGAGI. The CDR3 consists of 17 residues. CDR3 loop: CASSYSRSGQGNFGLFF.

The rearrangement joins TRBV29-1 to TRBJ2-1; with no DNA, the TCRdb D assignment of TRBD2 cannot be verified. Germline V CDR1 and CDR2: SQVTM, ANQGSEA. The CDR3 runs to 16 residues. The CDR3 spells CSVDPAGGLSYNEQFF.

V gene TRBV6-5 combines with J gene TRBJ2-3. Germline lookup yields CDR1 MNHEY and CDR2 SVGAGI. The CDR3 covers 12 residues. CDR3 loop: CASRNLEDTQYF.

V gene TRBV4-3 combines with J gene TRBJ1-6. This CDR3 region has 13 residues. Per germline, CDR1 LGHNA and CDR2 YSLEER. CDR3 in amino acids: CASSQEEGSPLHF.

The CDR3 sequence: CATSELAGLSHNEQFF. The V call is TRBV24-1, the J call TRBJ2-1; no DNA is available, so the TRBD2 call from TCRdb remains unchecked. Germline CDR1 reads KGHDR; CDR2 reads SFDVKD. CDR3 size: 16 residues.

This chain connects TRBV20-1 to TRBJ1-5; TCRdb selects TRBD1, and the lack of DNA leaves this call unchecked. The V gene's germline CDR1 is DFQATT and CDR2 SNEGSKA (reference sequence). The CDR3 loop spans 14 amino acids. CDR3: CSAPGQGYIQPQHF.

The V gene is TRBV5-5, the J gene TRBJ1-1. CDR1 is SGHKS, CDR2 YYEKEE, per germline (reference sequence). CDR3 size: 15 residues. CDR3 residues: CASSFNEVMNTEAFF. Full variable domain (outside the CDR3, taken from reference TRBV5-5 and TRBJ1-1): DAGVTQSPTHLIKTRGQQVTLRCSPISGHKSVSWYQQVLGQGPQFIFQYYEKEERGRGNFPDRFSARQFPNYSSELNVNALLLGDSALYLCASSFNEVMNTEAFFGQGTRLTVV.

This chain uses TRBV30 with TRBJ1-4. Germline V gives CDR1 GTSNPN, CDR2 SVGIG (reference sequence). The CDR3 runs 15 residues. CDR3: CAWSVELLDNEKLFF.

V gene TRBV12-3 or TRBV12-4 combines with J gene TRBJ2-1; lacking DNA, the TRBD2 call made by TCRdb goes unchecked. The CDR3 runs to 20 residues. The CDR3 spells CASSFTGRGLAGVLYNEQFF.

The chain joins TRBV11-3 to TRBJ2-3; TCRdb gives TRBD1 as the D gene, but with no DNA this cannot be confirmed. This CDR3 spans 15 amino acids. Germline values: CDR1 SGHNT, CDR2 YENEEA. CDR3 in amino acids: CASSPTGPRGDTQYF.

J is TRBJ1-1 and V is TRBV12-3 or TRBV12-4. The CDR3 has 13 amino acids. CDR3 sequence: CASSLALDGPAFF.

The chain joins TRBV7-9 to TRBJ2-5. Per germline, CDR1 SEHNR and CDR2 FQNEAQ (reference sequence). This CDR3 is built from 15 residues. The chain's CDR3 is CASSLRPTVQETQYF. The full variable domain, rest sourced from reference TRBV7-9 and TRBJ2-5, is DTGVSQNPRHKITKRGQNVTFRCDPISEHNRLYWYRQTLGQGPEFLTYFQNEAQLEKSRLLSDRFSAERPKGSFSTLEIQRTEQGDSAMYLCASSLRPTVQETQYFGPGTRLLVL.

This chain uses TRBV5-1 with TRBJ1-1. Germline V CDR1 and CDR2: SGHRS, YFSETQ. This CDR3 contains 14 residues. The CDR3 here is CASSLDRVQPEAFF.

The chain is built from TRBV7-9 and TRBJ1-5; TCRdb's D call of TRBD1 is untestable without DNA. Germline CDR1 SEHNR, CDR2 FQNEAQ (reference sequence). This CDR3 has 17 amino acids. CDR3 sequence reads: CASSLLASGGSNQPQHF.

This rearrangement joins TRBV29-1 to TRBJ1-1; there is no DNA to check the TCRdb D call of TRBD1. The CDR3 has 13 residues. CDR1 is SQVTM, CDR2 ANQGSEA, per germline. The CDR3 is CSVAVRGDTEAFF.

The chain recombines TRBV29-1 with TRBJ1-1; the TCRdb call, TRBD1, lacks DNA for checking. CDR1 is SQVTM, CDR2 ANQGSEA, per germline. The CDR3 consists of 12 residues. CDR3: CSGAVSNTEAFF.

The CDR3 protein is CASSRGWGRGNNEQFF. The chain has TRBV12-3 or TRBV12-4 and TRBJ2-1; TCRdb's D gene call, TRBD2, goes unchecked for lack of DNA. The CDR3 has 16 amino acids.

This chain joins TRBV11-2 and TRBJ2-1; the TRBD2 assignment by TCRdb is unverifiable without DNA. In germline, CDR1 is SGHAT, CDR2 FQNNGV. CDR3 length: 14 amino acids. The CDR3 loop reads CAWGRAGGYNEQFF. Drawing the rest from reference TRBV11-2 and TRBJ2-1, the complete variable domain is EAGVAQSPRYKIIEKRQSVAFWCNPISGHATLYWYQQILGQGPKLLIQFQNNGVVDDSQLPKDRFSAERLKGVDSTLKIQPAKLEDSAVYLCAWGRAGGYNEQFFGPGTRLTVL.

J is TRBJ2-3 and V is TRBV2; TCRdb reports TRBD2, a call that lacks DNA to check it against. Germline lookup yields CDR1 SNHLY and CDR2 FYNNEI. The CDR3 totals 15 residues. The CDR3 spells CASSQERGGTDTQYF.

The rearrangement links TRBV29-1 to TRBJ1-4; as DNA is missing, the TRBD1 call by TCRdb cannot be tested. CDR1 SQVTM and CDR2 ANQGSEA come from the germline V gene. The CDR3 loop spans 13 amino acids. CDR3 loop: CSGRTGAAEKLFF. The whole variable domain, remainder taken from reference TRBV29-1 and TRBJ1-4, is SAVISQKPSRDICQRGTSLTIQCQVDSQVTMMFWYRQQPGQSLTLIATANQGSEATYESGFVIDKFPISRPNLTFSTLTVSNMSPEDSSIYLCSGRTGAAEKLFFGSGTQLSVL.

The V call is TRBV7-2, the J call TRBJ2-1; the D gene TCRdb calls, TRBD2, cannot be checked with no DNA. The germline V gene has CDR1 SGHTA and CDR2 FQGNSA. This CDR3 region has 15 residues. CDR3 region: CASSPGTTASNEQFF.